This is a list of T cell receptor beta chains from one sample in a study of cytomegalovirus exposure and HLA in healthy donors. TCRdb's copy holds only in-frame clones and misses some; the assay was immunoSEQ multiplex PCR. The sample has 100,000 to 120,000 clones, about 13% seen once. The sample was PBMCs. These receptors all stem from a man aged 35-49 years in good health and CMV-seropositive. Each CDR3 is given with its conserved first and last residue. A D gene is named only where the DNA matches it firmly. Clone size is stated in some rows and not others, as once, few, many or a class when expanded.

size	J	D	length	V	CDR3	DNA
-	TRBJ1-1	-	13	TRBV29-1	CSAAAEKGTEAFF	TGCAGCGCCGCGGCAGAGAAAGGCACTGAAGCTTTCTTT
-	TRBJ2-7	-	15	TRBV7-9	CASSLGRTLWAEQYF	TGTGCCAGCAGCTTAGGCCGCACCTTGTGGGCCGAGCAGTACTTC
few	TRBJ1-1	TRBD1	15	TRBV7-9	CASSLTGVGNTEAFF	TGTGCCAGCAGCTTAACAGGGGTGGGGAACACTGAAGCTTTCTTT
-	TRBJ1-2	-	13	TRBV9	CASSVAEGSGYTF	TGTGCCAGCAGCGTAGCTGAGGGATCTGGCTACACCTTC
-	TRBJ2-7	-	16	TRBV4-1	CASSQEGSRGLSEQYF	TGCGCCAGCAGCCAAGAGGGTAGCAGGGGCCTTTCCGAGCAGTACTTC
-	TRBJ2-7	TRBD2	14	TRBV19	CASSGLAGAAEQYF	TGTGCCAGTAGCGGACTAGCGGGAGCGGCCGAGCAGTACTTC
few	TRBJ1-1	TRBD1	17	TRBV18	CASSTNNPNQGDTEAFF	TGTGCCAGCTCAACCAACAACCCAAACCAGGGGGACACTGAAGCTTTCTTT
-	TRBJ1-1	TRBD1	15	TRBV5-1	CASSMTGQGDTEAFF	TGCGCCAGCAGCATGACTGGACAGGGGGACACTGAAGCTTTCTTT
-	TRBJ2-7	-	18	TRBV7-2	CASSLYWVGGTETYEQYF	TGTGCCAGCAGCTTGTATTGGGTGGGCGGGACGGAGACCTACGAGCAGTACTTC
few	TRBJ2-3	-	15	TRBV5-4	CASSSTRIESDTQYF	TGTGCCAGCAGCTCGACTAGGATTGAGTCAGATACGCAGTATTTT
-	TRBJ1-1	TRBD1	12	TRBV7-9	CASSLRDRGPFF	TGTGCCAGCAGCTTAAGGGACAGGGGTCCTTTCTTT
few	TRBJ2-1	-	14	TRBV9	CASPPGYHVHEQFF	TGTGCCAGCCCTCCGGGATACCACGTCCATGAGCAGTTCTTC
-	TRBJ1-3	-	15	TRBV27	CASRVDSTSGNTIYF	TGTGCCAGCAGGGTCGACAGCACCTCCGGAAACACCATATATTTT
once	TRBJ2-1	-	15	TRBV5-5	CASSLDVTAYNEQFF	TGTGCCAGCAGCTTGGACGTGACAGCTTACAATGAGCAGTTCTTC
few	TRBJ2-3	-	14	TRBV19	CASSIVGGADTQYF	TGTGCCAGTAGTATAGTTGGCGGGGCGGATACGCAGTATTTT
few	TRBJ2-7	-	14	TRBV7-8	CASSLGDTTYEQYF	TGTGCCAGCAGCTTAGGCGACACCACCTACGAGCAGTACTTC
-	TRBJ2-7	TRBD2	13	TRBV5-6	CASSSWEAGGPHF	TGTGCCAGCAGCTCATGGGAGGCGGGAGGGCCCCACTTC
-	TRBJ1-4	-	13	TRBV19	CASSTGYGEKLFF	TGTGCCAGTAGTACAGGGTATGGGGAAAAACTGTTTTTT
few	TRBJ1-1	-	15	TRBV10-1	CASSGGVRGNTEAFF	TGCGCCAGCAGCGGAGGGGTTCGGGGGAACACTGAAGCTTTCTTT
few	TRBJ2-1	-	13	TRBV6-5	CASSYGPYLEQFF	TGTGCCAGCAGTTACGGGCCGTATCTTGAGCAGTTCTTC
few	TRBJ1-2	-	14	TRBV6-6	CASSYSGQGHGYTF	TGTGCCAGCAGTTACTCGGGGCAGGGACACGGCTACACCTTC
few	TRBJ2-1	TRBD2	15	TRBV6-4	CASSELANGYNEQFF	TGTGCCAGCAGTGAACTAGCGAACGGTTACAATGAGCAGTTCTTC
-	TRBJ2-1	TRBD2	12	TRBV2	CASRREGNEQFF	TGTGCCAGCAGGCGGGAGGGAAATGAGCAGTTCTTC
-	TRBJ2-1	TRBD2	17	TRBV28	CASSSPAPTSGYNEQFF	TGTGCCAGCAGTTCCCCTGCACCGACTAGCGGCTACAATGAGCAGTTCTTC
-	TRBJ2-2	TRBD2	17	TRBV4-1	CASSQSPSGVNTGELFF	TGCGCCAGCAGCCAAAGCCCTAGCGGAGTTAACACCGGGGAGCTGTTTTTT